Listed below are T cell receptor beta chains from one sample, sequenced in a study of cytomegalovirus exposure and HLA in healthy donors. Generated by immunoSEQ multiplex PCR, the TCRdb table keeps only in-frame clones and is missing some. The sample has 60,000 or so clones; roughly 94% are singletons. The sample consisted of PBMCs. The receptors were gathered from a man between 18 and 35 years old in good health and CMV-seronegative. Both conserved end residues are part of each CDR3. Each record gives: J gene, V gene, clone size, D gene, CDR3 DNA, CDR3 protein. D genes are given only for firm matches. Clone size is shown for a subset of rows, as once, few, many or a class of expanded clone.

j_gene: TRBJ2-1; v_gene: TRBV6-5; abundance: -; d_gene: TRBD1; CDR3nt: TGTGCCAGCAGTTCACGACAGGGGCTGTTCTTC; CDR3aa: CASSSRQGLFF
j_gene: TRBJ2-1; v_gene: TRBV18; abundance: -; d_gene: -; CDR3nt: TGTGCCAGCTCACCAGTGGGGGGAACCTACAATGAGCAGTTCTTC; CDR3aa: CASSPVGGTYNEQFF
j_gene: TRBJ2-1; v_gene: TRBV6-4; abundance: -; d_gene: TRBD2; CDR3nt: TGTGCCAGCAGCCGACTAGCGGGAGCTTCCAATGAGCAGTTCTTC; CDR3aa: CASSRLAGASNEQFF
j_gene: TRBJ2-3; v_gene: TRBV5-1; abundance: -; d_gene: -; CDR3nt: TGCGCCAGCAGCTTCGTGGGAAGGGGAACAGATACGCAGTATTTT; CDR3aa: CASSFVGRGTDTQYF
j_gene: TRBJ2-2; v_gene: TRBV4-1; abundance: -; d_gene: TRBD2; CDR3nt: TGCGCCAGCAGCCAAGATCTGGCTAGCGGGAGGGTCCGGGACGGGGAGCTGTTTTTT; CDR3aa: CASSQDLASGRVRDGELFF
j_gene: TRBJ2-7; v_gene: TRBV30; abundance: -; d_gene: TRBD2; CDR3nt: TGTGCCTGGAATGACGTAGCGGGAGTCCACGAGCAGTACTTC; CDR3aa: CAWNDVAGVHEQYF
j_gene: TRBJ1-5; v_gene: TRBV13; abundance: -; d_gene: -; CDR3nt: TGTGCCAGCAGCTTGACAGCGGGGTGGTATAGCAATCAGCCCCAGCATTTT; CDR3aa: CASSLTAGWYSNQPQHF
j_gene: TRBJ1-4; v_gene: TRBV15; abundance: few; d_gene: TRBD1; CDR3nt: TGTGCCACCAGCAGAGAAGCGGGGACAGGAGATGAAAAACTGTTTTTT; CDR3aa: CATSREAGTGDEKLFF
j_gene: TRBJ2-7; v_gene: TRBV6-1; abundance: -; d_gene: -; CDR3nt: TGTGCCACCAATCGAGAGGTCGGCTACGAGCAGTACTTC; CDR3aa: CATNREVGYEQYF
j_gene: TRBJ1-2; v_gene: TRBV4-3; abundance: -; d_gene: -; CDR3nt: TGCGCCAGCAGCCAAGGGGCAGCCAACAACTATGGCTACACCTTC; CDR3aa: CASSQGAANNYGYTF
j_gene: TRBJ1-1; v_gene: TRBV10-3; abundance: once; d_gene: -; CDR3nt: TGTGCCATCAGTGACCCCACTCGGGGGACTGAAGCTTTCTTT; CDR3aa: CAISDPTRGTEAFF
j_gene: TRBJ1-2; v_gene: TRBV6-1; abundance: -; d_gene: -; CDR3nt: TGTGCCAGCAGTGAAAGTGGGCAGGGCGGCTACACCTTC; CDR3aa: CASSESGQGGYTF
j_gene: TRBJ1-2; v_gene: TRBV28; abundance: -; d_gene: TRBD1; CDR3nt: TGTGCCAGCAGTACCGGGACAGGGGTGCGGTATGGCTACACCTTC; CDR3aa: CASSTGTGVRYGYTF
j_gene: TRBJ2-1; v_gene: TRBV5-1; abundance: -; d_gene: -; CDR3nt: TGCGCCAGCAGCCCCCGGGACAAACCTTACAATGAGCAGTTCTTC; CDR3aa: CASSPRDKPYNEQFF
j_gene: TRBJ2-2; v_gene: TRBV7-2; abundance: -; d_gene: -; CDR3nt: TGTGCCAGCAGCTCCGCGAACACCGGGGAGCTGTTTTTT; CDR3aa: CASSSANTGELFF
j_gene: TRBJ2-3; v_gene: TRBV5-4; abundance: few; d_gene: TRBD2; CDR3nt: TGTGCCAGCAGCTGGAGGGAGAGCGGGAGCGGCACAGATACGCAGTATTTT; CDR3aa: CASSWRESGSGTDTQYF
j_gene: TRBJ2-5; v_gene: TRBV18; abundance: -; d_gene: TRBD1; CDR3nt: TGTGCCAGCTCCAGGGACAGCCAAGAGACCCAGTACTTC; CDR3aa: CASSRDSQETQYF
j_gene: TRBJ2-5; v_gene: TRBV11-2; abundance: -; d_gene: TRBD2; CDR3nt: TGTGCCAGCAGCTTATGGACTAGCGGGGAAGAGACCCAGTACTTC; CDR3aa: CASSLWTSGEETQYF
j_gene: TRBJ2-3; v_gene: TRBV5-1; abundance: -; d_gene: TRBD1; CDR3nt: TGCGCCAGCAGCTCCGGGACAGAAACAGATACGCAGTATTTT; CDR3aa: CASSSGTETDTQYF
j_gene: TRBJ2-7; v_gene: TRBV7-9; abundance: -; d_gene: -; CDR3nt: TGTGCCAGCAGCTCGACCAACGTCTTCTCTTCGAGGGAGCAGTACTTC; CDR3aa: CASSSTNVFSSREQYF